The clone carrying this TCR beta chain showed up just a few times. Its antigen is unknown. V was pared by 3 bases and J by 7 bases, with 13 bases between. The CDR3 extends over 14 amino acids. Per germline, CDR1 MDHEN and CDR2 SYDVKM. The authors ran a second PCR of roughly 7 to 11 cycles using a sample-barcoded 5' primer and a J-beta primer mix. TCRdb re-called the 5' RACE reads with MiXCR, one entry per CDR3 protein. The sample lists some 800,000 distinct CDR3 sequences; roughly 25% were seen once. These data come from a study of blood T cells in healthy people across ages. Broader study findings: Strongly correlated with naive T cell percentage was TCR beta diversity. Investigators treated diversity estimates from one million T cells as underestimates.

This sample also belongs to another study, concerning T cells of mothers and their children. Turning to that study: Three healthy Caucasian mothers gave samples, and so did their six children. Similar thymic selection effects on TCR recombination output appear in pairs, both related and unrelated.

V usage is TRBV28 and J usage is TRBJ2-1, with D perhaps TRBD2 (6 bases). The material sequenced was blood. This clonotype originated in a boy aged 10-17 years in good health. CDR3 sequence: CASSFRRGWNEQFF. CDR3 in DNA: TGTGCCAGCAGTTTCCGCCGGGGGTGGAATGAGCAGTTCTTC.